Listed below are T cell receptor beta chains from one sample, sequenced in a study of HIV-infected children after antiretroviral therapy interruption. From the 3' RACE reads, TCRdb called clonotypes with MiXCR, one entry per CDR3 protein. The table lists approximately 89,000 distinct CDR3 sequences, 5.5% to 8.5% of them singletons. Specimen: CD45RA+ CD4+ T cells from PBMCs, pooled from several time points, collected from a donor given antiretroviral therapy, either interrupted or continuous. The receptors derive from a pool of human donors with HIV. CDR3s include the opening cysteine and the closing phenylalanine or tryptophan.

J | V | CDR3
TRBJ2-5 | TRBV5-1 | CASSLEGLAGGREETQYF
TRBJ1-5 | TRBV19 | CASSIDPLRNRTGVNQPQHF
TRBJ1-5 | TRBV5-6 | CASSFGFLSNQPQHF
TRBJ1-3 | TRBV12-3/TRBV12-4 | CASSSTGQPNTIYF
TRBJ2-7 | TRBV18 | CASSPGRESYEQYF
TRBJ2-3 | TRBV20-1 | CSARADTQYF
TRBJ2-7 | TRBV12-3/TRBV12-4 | CASSPHGPGRSYEQYF
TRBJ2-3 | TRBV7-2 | CASSSRPTDTQYF
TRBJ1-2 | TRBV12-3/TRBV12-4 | CASTYRATYGYTF
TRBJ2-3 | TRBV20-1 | CSTLPDRGQADTQYF
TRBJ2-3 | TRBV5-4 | CASSLGGDILADTQYF
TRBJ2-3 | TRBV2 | CASSVQSGGHPSTDTQYF
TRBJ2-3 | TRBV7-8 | CASSLARSPDTQYF
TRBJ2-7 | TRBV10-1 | CASSDRAGPYEQYF
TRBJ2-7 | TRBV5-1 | CASSLRSLATGTFYEQYF
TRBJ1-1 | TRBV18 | CASSPNRDRSEAFF
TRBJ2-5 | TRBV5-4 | CASSLKGGTSESF
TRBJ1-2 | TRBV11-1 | CASSPDGGSYGYTF
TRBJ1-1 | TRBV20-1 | CSALDRKMNTEAFF
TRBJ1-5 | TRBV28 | CASSSLNQPQHF
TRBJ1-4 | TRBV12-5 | CASGTGATNEKLFF
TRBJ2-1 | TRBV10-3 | CAISESLSGSDNEQFF
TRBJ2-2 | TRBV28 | CASSGPGQGTTGELFF
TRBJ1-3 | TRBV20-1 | CSARRSGNTIYF
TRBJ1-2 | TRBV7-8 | CASSLGYRDRDFYGYTF
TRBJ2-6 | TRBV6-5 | CASRLGPPGANVLTF
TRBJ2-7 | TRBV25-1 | CASSHSGDYEQYF
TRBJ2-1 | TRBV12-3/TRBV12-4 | CASSLEAGQFF
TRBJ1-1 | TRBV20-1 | CSASSPTNTEAFF
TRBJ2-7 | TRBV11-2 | CASSFSSGGPGEQYF
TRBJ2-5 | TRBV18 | CASSPAGTSGTGTQYF
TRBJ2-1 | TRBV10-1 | CASSERRGNEQFF
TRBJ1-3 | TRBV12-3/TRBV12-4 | CASSTRWDGRSGNTIYF
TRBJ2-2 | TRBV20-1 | CSARVSPHTGELFF
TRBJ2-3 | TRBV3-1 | CASSQAQGAQTDTQYF
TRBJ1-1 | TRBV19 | CASSMRGALNTEAFF
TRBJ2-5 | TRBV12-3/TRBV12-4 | CASSFGTRGETQYF
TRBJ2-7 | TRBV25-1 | CASSHDFRDSRLYEQYF
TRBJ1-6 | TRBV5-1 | CASSLERPNSPLHF
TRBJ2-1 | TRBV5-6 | CASSAYSGTRVRDEQFF
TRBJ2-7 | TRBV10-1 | CASGFSGNEQYF
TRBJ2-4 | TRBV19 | CASSDRVAKNIQYF
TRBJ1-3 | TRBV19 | CASSPRTGQKSGNTIYF
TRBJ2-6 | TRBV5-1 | CASRDTYSGANVLTF
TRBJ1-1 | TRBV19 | CASSIRRDTEAFF
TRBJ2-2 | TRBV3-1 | CVSSQDFGTGELFF
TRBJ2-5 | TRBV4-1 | CASSQVAGQTQYF
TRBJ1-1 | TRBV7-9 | CASDLGHTPTEAFF
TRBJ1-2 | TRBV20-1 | CSASEQGASGYTF
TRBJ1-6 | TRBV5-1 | CASSRTENSPLHF
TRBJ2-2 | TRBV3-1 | CASSEQLAGASNTGELFF